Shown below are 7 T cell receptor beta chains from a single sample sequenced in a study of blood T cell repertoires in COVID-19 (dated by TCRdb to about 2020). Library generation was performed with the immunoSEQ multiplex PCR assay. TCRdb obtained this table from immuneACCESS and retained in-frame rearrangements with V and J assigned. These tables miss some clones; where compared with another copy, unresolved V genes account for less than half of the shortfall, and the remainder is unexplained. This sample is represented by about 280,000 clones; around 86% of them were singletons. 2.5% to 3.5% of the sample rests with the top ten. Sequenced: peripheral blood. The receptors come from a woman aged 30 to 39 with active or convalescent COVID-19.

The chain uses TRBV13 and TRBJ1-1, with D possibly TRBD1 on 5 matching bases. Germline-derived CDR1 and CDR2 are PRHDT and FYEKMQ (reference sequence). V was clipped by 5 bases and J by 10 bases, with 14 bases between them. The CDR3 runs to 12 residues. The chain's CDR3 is CASSPRPGLAFF. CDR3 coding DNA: TGTGCCAGCAGCCCAAGGCCAGGGTTAGCTTTCTTT.

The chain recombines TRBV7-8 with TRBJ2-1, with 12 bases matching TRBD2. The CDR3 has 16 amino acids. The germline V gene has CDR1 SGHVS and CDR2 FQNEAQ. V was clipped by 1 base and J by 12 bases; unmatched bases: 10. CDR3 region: CASSLGVGLAGIGQFF. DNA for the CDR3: TGTGCCAGCAGCTTAGGTGTCGGACTAGCGGGGATCGGGCAGTTCTTC.

CDR3 protein: CASSQQNEQFF. DNA of the CDR3: TGCGCCAGCAGCCAACAGAATGAGCAGTTCTTC. The chain links TRBV4-1 to TRBJ2-1; D call uncertain. This CDR3 is built from 11 residues. Trimming pared 2 bases from V and 7 bases from J, leaving 3 bases between. Germline CDR1 MGHRA, CDR2 YSYEKL.

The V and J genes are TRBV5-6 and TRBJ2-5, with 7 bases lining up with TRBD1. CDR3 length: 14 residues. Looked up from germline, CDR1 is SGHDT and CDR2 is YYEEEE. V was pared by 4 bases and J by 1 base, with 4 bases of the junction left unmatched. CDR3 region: CASSPGTVQETQYF. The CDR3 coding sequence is TGTGCCAGCAGCCCAGGGACAGTCCAAGAGACCCAGTACTTC.

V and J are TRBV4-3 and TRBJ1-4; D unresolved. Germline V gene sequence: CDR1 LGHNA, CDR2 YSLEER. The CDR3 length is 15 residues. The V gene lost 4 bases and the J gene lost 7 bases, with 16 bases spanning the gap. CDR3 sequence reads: CASSRSAGFGEKLFF. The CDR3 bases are TGCGCCAGCAGCCGCTCGGCGGGTTTTGGTGAAAAACTGTTTTTT.

This CDR3 reads CASSLGPANYGYTF. The DNA of the CDR3 is TGTGCCAGCAGCCTGGGGCCCGCTAACTATGGCTACACCTTC. The chain recombines TRBV3-1 (or the pseudogene TRBV3-2) with TRBJ1-2, with TRBD1 as a possible D gene (5 bases). Germline-derived CDR1 and CDR2 are LGHDT and YNNKEL (reference sequence). V lost 4 bases to trimming and J lost 0 bases, with 9 bases between them. There are 14 residues in the CDR3.

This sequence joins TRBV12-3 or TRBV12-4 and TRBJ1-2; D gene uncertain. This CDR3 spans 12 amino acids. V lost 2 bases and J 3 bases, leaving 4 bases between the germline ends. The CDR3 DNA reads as TGTGCCAGCAGTTTACGGGACTATGGCTACACCTTC. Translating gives CASSLRDYGYTF.